This T cell receptor (beta chain) was recovered during a study of T cell repertoires in cytomegalovirus infection. Overall study: Recently identified HLA-C-restricted CMV epitopes were used, and well-studied HLA-B-restricted CMV epitopes were used as well. Based on public TCR beta signatures, there were indications of CMV infection and of a matching HLA type.

The length of the CDR3 is 14 residues. CDR1 SGHTA and CDR2 FQGNSA come from the germline V gene. V lost 4 bases to trimming and J lost 9 bases, with 17 bases between them. MiXCR, applied by TCRdb to the reads, yields one record per CDR3 protein. This table holds 900,000 to 950,000 distinct CDR3 sequences, roughly 30% found once. Whole-study findings and limits: CMV-specific TCR beta clonotypes restricted by HLA-C were the ones dominating the ex vivo response.

This clonotype was counted many times. The antigen is undetermined. The material sequenced was cultured CD8+ T cells from PBMCs, taken from culture after CMV antigen stimulation. This sequence was found in a human donor in good health (CMV status not recorded). Some clones in this sample may be carry-over from other donors' samples. V gene TRBV7-2 combines with J gene TRBJ2-3; possibly TRBD2 for D (6 bases). This CDR3 is CASSYQDYRVTQYF. In nucleotides, the CDR3 is TGTGCCAGCAGCTACCAGGACTATAGGGTGACGCAGTATTTT.